The 5 T cell receptor beta chains below were found in one sample sequenced in a study of blood T cell repertoires in COVID-19. TCRdb keeps only in-frame clones here, not all; method: immunoSEQ multiplex PCR. The table shows about 250,000 clones, with 75% to 90% occurring only once. What was sequenced was peripheral blood. Source of these receptors: a woman in her thirties or forties who had recovered from COVID-19.

V usage is TRBV5-1 and J usage is TRBJ2-7; TRBD2 matches 10 bases. V was pared by 3 bases and J by 2 bases, with 5 bases of the junction left unmatched. CDR1 is SGHRS and CDR2 is YFSETQ in the germline V gene. The CDR3 consists of 15 residues. The CDR3 reads CASSYSGGTAYEQYF. The CDR3, as DNA: TGCGCCAGCAGCTATAGCGGGGGGACCGCCTACGAGCAGTACTTC.

This clone was counted once. This rearrangement joins TRBV6-2 or TRBV6-3 to TRBJ1-3; D unresolved. This CDR3 is built from 13 residues. The ends were cut back, 6 bases at V and 0 bases at J, with 6 bases in the middle. The germline gives CDR1 MNHEY, CDR2 SVGEGT. CDR3 bases: TGTGCCAGCAGCACTAGCTCTGGAAACACCATATATTTT. It translates to CASSTSSGNTIYF.

The chain joins TRBV10-3 to TRBJ1-1, with D perhaps matching TRBD1 (6 bases). Germline CDR1 reads ENHRY; CDR2 reads SYGVKD. The CDR3 runs 14 residues. V lost 3 bases and J lost 1, with 9 bases in between. Here the CDR3 reads CAISEGRGNTEAFF. The CDR3 DNA reads as TGTGCCATCAGTGAAGGCAGGGGGAACACTGAAGCTTTCTTT.

This chain's CDR3 is CASGGRAGVIDTQYF. Written as DNA, the CDR3 is TGTGCCAGCGGAGGGAGGGCCGGAGTGATAGATACGCAGTATTTT. The chain joins TRBV7-6 to TRBJ2-3; 7 bases match TRBD2. This CDR3 region has 15 residues. Losses at the gene ends were 8 bases for V and 5 bases for J; bases not matched to a gene: 13. Germline V CDR1 and CDR2: SGHVS, FNYEAQ.

The rearrangement joins TRBV11-3 to TRBJ2-1; TRBD2 aligns across 9 bases. The CDR3 covers 15 residues. CDR1 and CDR2 from the germline V gene are SGHNT and YENEEA. Unmatched junction bases numbered 6, after V lost 1 base and J lost 8 bases. CDR3 loop: CASSLAIAGEYEQFF. CDR3 DNA: TGTGCCAGCAGCTTAGCGATAGCGGGAGAGTATGAGCAGTTCTTC.